This T cell receptor beta chain was found in a study of T cells in Graves' hyperthyroidism and ophthalmopathy. Study-level findings and limits: A model of 13 V-J pairs discriminated ophthalmopathy from stable hyperthyroidism. Onset of ophthalmopathy came a median 6.5 months after the model predicted it.

Germline V CDR1 and CDR2: SGHRS, YFSETQ. The CDR3 runs to 14 residues. V was trimmed by 0 bases and J by 4 bases, leaving 10 bases between them. A word on this clonotype: No antigen is known for it.

RNA transcripts provided the source from which TCR beta CDR3 regions were amplified. The HTBI primer set was used in a first-round RT-PCR of the TCR CDR3. Using its own MiXCR run on the multiplex PCR reads, TCRdb lists one record per CDR3 protein. The table has a few hundred thousand distinct CDR3 sequences, under 15% seen once. Exclusion followed for patients with uncontrolled infection, other autoimmune disease, pregnancy or lactation. From approximately 9.1 ml of fresh peripheral blood, PBMCs were isolated. Sequencing input: blood. The rearrangement uses TRBV5-1 and TRBJ2-5; perhaps TRBD1 as D (5 bases). This receptor was identified in a young woman with Graves' hyperthyroidism. The CDR3 DNA follows: TGCGCCAGCAGCTTGGCCGGCAGGGCAGAGACCCAGTACTTC. Translation: CASSLAGRAETQYF.